This T cell receptor (beta chain) was obtained from a study of blood T cell repertoires in COVID-19. Study background: Material from acute and convalescent COVID-19 was sourced from the United States, Italy and Spain.

Sequenced by immunoSEQ multiplex PCR; TCRdb stores in-frame clones only, minus some. Among some 150,000 clones listed, about 85% were seen once. Seattle enrolled patients during active infection and tracked them longitudinally. After removal of 2 bases from V and 6 bases from J, the junction contained 4 bases not matched to a gene. The CDR3 loop spans 15 amino acids. Germline assignment: CDR1 MNHEY and CDR2 SMNVEV (reference sequence). This chain joins TRBV27 and TRBJ2-2; 9 nucleotides line up with TRBD2. The sequence derives from a woman aged 70-85 years with COVID-19, enrolled during active disease. Material for sequencing was peripheral blood. This CDR3 reads CASSLVAGGAGELFF. The DNA of the CDR3 is TGTGCCAGCAGTTTAGTCGCGGGGGGGGCCGGGGAGCTGTTTTTT.